This T cell receptor (delta chain) is from a study of gamma-delta chains in newborns, infants, children (dated by TCRdb to about 2019). Study-wide context: According to the title of the study, polyclonal expansion of innate gammadelta T cells immediately after birth is driven by microbial exposure. The study investigated how microbial exposure shaped innate gammadelta T cell populations in human newborns immediately after birth.

In the germline V gene, CDR1 corresponds to GEAIGNYY and CDR2 to EKD. The junction shows trimming of 4 bases on V and 0 bases on J, plus 15 bases between the germline ends. The CDR3, from cysteine to phenylalanine, totals 18 residues. Solely the CDR3 DNA is kept, with 54 bases framed from the first base. This clone has only a few counts. Its cognate antigen has yet to be identified. TCRdb's protein for this DNA is that of a much larger clone and differs from the translation at residue 7, likely a read error; the protein shown is the DNA translation. For sequencing, an Illumina MiSeq was employed. TCRdb recomputed clones from the public reads with CATT; identical DNA rows were then combined. The sample data list approximately 3,400 delta-chain clones, and roughly 1.4% of these were observed just once. Of the sample, 20% to 25% falls within the top ten clones.

Sequencing was carried out using blood. This clonotype was obtained from a child who was a newborn, infant or young child, either healthy, febrile or measles-vaccinated (not recorded which). This chain is built from TRDV2 and TRDJ3, and perhaps TRDD3 as D gene, on 6 matching bases. The sequenced DNA is TGTGCCTGTGAACCTGGGGTGAAAAGCTCCTGGGACACCCGACAGATGTTTTTC. It translates to CACEPGVKSSWDTRQMFF.